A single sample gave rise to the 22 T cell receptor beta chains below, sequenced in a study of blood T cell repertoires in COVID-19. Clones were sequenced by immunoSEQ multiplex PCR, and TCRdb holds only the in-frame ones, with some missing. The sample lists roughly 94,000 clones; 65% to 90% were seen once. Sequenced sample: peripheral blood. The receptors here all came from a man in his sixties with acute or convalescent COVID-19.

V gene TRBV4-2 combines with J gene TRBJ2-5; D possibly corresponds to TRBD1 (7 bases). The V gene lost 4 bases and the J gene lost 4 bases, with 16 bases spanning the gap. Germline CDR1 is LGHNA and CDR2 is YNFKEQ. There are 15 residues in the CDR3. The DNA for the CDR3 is TGTGCCAGCAGCCGGGGAGTCCAGGGGGGAGAGACCCAGTACTTC. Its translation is CASSRGVQGGETQYF.

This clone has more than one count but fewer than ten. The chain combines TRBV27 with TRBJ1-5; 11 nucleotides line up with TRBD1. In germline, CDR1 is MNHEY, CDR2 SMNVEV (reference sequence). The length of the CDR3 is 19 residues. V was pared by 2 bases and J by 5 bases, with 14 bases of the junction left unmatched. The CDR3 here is CASSLRGQGVPRPHQPQHF. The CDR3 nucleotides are TGTGCCAGCAGTTTAAGGGGACAGGGGGTTCCAAGGCCTCATCAGCCCCAGCATTTT.

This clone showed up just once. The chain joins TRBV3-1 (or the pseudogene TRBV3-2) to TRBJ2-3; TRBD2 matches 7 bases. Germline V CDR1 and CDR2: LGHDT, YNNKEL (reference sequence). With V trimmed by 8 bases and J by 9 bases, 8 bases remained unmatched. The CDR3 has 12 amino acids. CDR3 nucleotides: TGTGCCAGCGTCTCGGGCGGGGGAACGCAGTATTTT. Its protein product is CASVSGGGTQYF.

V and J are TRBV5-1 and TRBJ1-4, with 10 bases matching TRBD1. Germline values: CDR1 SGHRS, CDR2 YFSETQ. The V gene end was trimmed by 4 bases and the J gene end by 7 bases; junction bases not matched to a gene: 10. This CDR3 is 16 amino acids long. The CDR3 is CASSPWDRGYCEKLFF. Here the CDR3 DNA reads TGCGCCAGCAGCCCGTGGGACAGGGGCTATTGTGAAAAACTGTTTTTT.

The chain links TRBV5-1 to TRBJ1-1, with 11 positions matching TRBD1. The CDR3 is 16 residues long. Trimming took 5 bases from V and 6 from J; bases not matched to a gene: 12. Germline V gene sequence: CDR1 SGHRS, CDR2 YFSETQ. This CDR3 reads CASRGDRGNLLSEAFF. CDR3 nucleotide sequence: TGCGCCAGCAGGGGGGACAGGGGGAACCTCCTTTCTGAAGCTTTCTTT. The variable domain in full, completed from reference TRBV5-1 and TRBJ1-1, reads KAGVTQTPRYLIKTRGQQVTLSCSPISGHRSVSWYQQTPGQGLQFLFEYFSETQRNKGNFPGRFSGRQFSNSRSEMNVSTLELGDSALYLCASRGDRGNLLSEAFFGQGTRLTVV.

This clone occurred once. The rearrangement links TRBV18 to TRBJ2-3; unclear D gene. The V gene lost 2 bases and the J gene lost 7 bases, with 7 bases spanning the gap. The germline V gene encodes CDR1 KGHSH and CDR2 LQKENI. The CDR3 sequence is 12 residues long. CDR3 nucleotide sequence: TGTGCCAGCTCACCAACGGAGAATACGCAGTATTTT. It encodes CASSPTENTQYF.

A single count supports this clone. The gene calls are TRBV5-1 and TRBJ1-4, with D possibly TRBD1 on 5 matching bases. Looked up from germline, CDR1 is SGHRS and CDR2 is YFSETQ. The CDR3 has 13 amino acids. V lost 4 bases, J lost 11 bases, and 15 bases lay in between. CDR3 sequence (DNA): TGCGCCAGCAGCACAGCCGGGGGAGAGAAACTGTTTTTT. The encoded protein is CASSTAGGEKLFF.

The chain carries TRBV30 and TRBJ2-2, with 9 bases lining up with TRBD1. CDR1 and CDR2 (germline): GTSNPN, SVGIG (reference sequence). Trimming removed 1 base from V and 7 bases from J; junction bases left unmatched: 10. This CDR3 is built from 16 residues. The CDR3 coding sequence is TGTGCCTGGAGTGCGGTTCTGGGACAGGGAATCGGGGAGCTGTTTTTT. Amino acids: CAWSAVLGQGIGELFF. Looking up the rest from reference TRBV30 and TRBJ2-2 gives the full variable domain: SQTIHQWPATLVQPVGSPLSLECTVEGTSNPNLYWYRQAAGRGLQLLFYSVGIGQISSEVPQNLSASRPQDRQFILSSKKLLLSDSGFYLCAWSAVLGQGIGELFFGEGSRLTVL.

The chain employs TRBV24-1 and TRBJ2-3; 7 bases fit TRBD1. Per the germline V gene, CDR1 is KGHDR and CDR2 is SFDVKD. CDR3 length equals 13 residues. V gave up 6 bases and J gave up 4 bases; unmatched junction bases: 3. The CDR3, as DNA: TGTGCCACCAGTACAGGGGTTGCAGATACGCAGTATTTT. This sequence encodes CATSTGVADTQYF.

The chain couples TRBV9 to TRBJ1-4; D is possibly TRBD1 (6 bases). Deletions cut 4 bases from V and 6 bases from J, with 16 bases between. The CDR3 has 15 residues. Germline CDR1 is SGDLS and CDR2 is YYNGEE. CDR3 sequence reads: CASSPQGGGHEKLFF. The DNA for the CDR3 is TGTGCCAGCAGCCCCCAAGGGGGGGGACATGAAAAACTGTTTTTT.

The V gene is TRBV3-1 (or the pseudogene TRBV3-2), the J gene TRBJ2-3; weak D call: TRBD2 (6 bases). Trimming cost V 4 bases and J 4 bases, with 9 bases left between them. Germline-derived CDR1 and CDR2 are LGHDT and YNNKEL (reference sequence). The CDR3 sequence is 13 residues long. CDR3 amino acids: CASSRTSPDTQYF. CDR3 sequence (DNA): TGTGCCAGCAGCCGTACTAGCCCAGATACGCAGTATTTT.

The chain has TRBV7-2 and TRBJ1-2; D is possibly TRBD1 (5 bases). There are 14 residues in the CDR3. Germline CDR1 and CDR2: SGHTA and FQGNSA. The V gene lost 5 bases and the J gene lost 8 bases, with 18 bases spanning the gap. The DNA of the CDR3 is TGTGCCAGCAGCCCCTCACAGGCCTCCGGGGGCTACACCTTC. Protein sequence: CASSPSQASGGYTF.

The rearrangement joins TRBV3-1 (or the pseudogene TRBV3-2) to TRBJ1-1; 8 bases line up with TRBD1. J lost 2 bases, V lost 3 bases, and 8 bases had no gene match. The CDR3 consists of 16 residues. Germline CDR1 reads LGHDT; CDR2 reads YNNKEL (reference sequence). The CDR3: CASSQVLGQGNTEAFF. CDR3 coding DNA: TGTGCCAGCAGCCAGGTGCTTGGACAGGGCAACACTGAAGCTTTCTTT.

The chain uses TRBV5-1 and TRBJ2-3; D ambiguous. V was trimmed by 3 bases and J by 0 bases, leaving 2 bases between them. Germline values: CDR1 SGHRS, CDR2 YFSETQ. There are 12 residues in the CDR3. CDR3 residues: CASSSSTDTQYF. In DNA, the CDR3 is TGCGCCAGCAGCTCGAGCACAGATACGCAGTATTTT.

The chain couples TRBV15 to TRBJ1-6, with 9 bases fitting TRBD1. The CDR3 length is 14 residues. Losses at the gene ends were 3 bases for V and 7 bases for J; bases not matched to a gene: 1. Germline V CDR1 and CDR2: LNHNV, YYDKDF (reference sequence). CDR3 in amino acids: CATSSGTGNSPLHF. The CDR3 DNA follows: TGTGCCACCAGCAGCGGGACAGGGAATTCACCCCTCCACTTT.

The CDR3, as DNA: TGTGCCAGCAGTACTGGACAGGCAGCTAACTATGGCTACACCTTC. Its translation: CASSTGQAANYGYTF. V gene TRBV6-5 combines with J gene TRBJ1-2, with 7 positions matching TRBD1. Germline V gene data show CDR1 as MNHEY and CDR2 as SVGAGI. The CDR3 runs to 15 residues. The trim removed 5 bases at V and 0 bases at J, leaving 6 bases unmatched.

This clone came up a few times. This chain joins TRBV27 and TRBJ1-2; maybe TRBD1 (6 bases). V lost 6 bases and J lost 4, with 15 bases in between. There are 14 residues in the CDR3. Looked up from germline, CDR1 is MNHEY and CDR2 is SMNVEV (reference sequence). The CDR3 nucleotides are TGTGCCAGCAGCCGGGGGGGGCAAGGCTATGGCTACACCTTC. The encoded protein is CASSRGGQGYGYTF.

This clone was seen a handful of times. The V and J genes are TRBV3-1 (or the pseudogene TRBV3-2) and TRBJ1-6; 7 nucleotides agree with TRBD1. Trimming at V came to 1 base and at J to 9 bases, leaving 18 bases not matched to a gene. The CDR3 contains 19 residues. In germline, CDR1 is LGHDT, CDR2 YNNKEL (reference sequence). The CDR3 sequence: CASSQGYGTALSISSPLHF. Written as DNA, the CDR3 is TGTGCCAGCAGCCAAGGTTACGGGACAGCCTTGTCTATAAGTTCACCCCTCCACTTT.

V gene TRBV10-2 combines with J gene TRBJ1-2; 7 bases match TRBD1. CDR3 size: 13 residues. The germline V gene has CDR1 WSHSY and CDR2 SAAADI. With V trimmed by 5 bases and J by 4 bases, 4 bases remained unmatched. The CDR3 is CASSLGQTYGYTF. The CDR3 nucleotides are TGCGCCAGCAGTTTGGGACAGACCTATGGCTACACCTTC.

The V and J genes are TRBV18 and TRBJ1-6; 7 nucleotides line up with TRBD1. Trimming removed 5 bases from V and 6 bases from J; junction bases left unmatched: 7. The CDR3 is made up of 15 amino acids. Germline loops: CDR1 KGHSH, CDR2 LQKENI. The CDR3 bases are TGTGCCAGCTCAAGGGACAGATCCCTTAATTCACCCCTCCACTTT. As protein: CASSRDRSLNSPLHF.

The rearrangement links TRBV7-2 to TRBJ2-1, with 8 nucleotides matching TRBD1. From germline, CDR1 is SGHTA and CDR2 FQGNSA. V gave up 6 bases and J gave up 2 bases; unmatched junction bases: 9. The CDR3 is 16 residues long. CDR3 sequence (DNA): TGTGCCAGCAGACTTGACAGGGGCATCGCCTACAATGAGCAGTTCTTC. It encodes CASRLDRGIAYNEQFF.

The CDR3 nucleotides are TGCGCCAGCAGCCCGGGAGAAGGGGTGCGGCAGTTCTTC. This encodes CASSPGEGVRQFF. The chain uses TRBV5-1 and TRBJ2-1; D perhaps matches TRBD2 (6 bases). V lost 4 bases, J lost 12 bases, and 17 bases lay in between. Germline lookup yields CDR1 SGHRS and CDR2 YFSETQ. This CDR3 is built from 13 residues.